The T cell receptor beta chain described here comes from a study of T cell repertoires in ileal Crohn's disease. Whole-study results and caveats: Sorted CD8 T cells held more high-frequency clones than CD4. Clonality above 26.8% at surgery always came with endoscopic recurrence. Clonal expansions were more frequent in active smokers than non-smokers at surgery.

The V gene lost 4 bases and the J gene lost 6 bases, with 15 bases spanning the gap. This CDR3 comprises 15 residues. Germline CDR1 is LNHDA and CDR2 is SQIVND (reference sequence). Using immunoSEQ multiplex PCR, the repertoire was profiled, and TCRdb retains in-frame clones only, with some absent. The data contain 5,500 to 8,500 clones, under 75% of them singletons. In this sample, this clone turned up a few times. Its target is unknown. The rearrangement joins TRBV19 to TRBJ1-4; D is unresolved. This receptor was taken from an adult with Crohn's disease. The material sequenced was ileal tissue. CDR3 sequence (DNA): TGTGCCAGTAGTACACCCCTCGGGAGGGATGAAAAACTGTTTTTT. Residues: CASSTPLGRDEKLFF.